The T cell receptor (beta chain) under discussion was sequenced for a study of molecular identifiers for immune sequencing clone quantification. When naive CD8 T cells were sorted, they were gated as CD8+CD4-CCR7+CD45RA+. Preparation of the bulk TCR libraries relied on previously described methods and listed TCR primers. TCRdb analysed the PCR reads with MiXCR anew, one entry per CDR3 protein. The sample includes around 70,000 distinct CDR3 sequences, roughly 18% seen only once; the top ten take 1.5% to 1.7%. V lost 7 bases and J lost 5; bases outside the gene matches: 10. This CDR3 region has 15 residues.

Sequences were obtained from naive CD8+ T cells from blood, with Jurkat cell RNA spiked in. Subset defined: FACS-sorted CD8+CD4-CCR7+CD45RA+ naive T cells. The chain couples TRBV12-3 or TRBV12-4 to TRBJ2-7; TRBD2 agrees at 11 bases. This TCR was sampled from a human donor in good health. Some libraries in this study had Jurkat cell RNA spiked in. The CDR3 DNA reads TGTGCCAGCAAATTAGCGGGAGGGCCGAGGAACGAGCAGTACTTC. As protein: CASKLAGGPRNEQYF.